This T cell receptor (beta chain) is drawn from a study of T cell responses to AZD1222 COVID-19 vaccine. Overall study findings and caveats: Across the whole spike, CD4 TCRs peaked at regions 160-218 and 743-854. Of spike-specific TCRs, nearly half reportedly target regions left unmutated in variants.

Clones were sequenced by immunoSEQ multiplex PCR, and TCRdb holds only the in-frame ones, with some missing. The sample consists of 80,000 or so clones, just over 90% of them appearing once. Trimming pared 2 bases from V and 6 bases from J, leaving 8 bases between. CDR3 length equals 13 residues. Per germline, CDR1 SGHTA and CDR2 FQGNSA. Concerning this clone itself: Its antigen is as yet unknown.

The specimen was peripheral blood, collected on day 0 of MenACWY control vaccination. The V call is TRBV7-2, the J call TRBJ2-1, with unresolved D. This sequence was found in an adult in good health. The CDR3 nucleotides read TGTGCCAGCAGCTTAAGGGCGGTCAATGAGCAGTTCTTC. It is translated as CASSLRAVNEQFF.